This TCR beta chain emerged from a study of blood T cell repertoires in COVID-19. Study as a whole: The United States, Italy and Spain supplied acute and convalescent COVID-19 samples. T cells, B-cell-depleted T cells, or PBMCs provided the cDNA or gDNA that served as material.

Per the original methods: Nucleated cell counts were estimated from reference gene primer amplification. Data came from immunoSEQ multiplex PCR; TCRdb stores just in-frame clones and leaves some out. Clone size and the V and J calls come from that table; the DNA yielded D and trimming. The sample has over 15,000 clones, around nine tenths seen once. Germline V CDR1 and CDR2: SGDLS, YYNGEE. This CDR3 spans 14 amino acids. Deletions cut 0 bases from V and 5 bases from J, with 8 bases between. This sequence originates from a human donor in a cohort sampled during active COVID-19. This chain links TRBV9 with TRBJ1-4; D is undetermined. Sequencing was performed on peripheral blood. This CDR3 reads CASSVGRGNEKLFF. CDR3 bases: TGTGCCAGCAGCGTAGGACGGGGAAATGAAAAACTGTTTTTT.